The 32 T cell receptor beta chains below all came from one sample that was sequenced in a study of T cells in Graves' hyperthyroidism and ophthalmopathy (dated by TCRdb to between 2019 and 2020). The receptor library was made with multiplex PCR. Sequencing was carried out with an Illumina HiSeq 2000. TCR beta CDR3 regions were amplified from RNA transcripts. For the first round of RT-PCR on the TCR CDR3, the HTBI primer set was used together with the Qiagen OneStep RT-PCR kit. TCRdb trimmed public reads at Q25 via fastp, called clones via MiXCR and kept in-frame beta chains. Every entry covers one CDR3 protein and lists the most common genes and DNA from its rows. Recorded for this sample are around 250,000 distinct CDR3 sequences; roughly 14% of them occurred a single time. The ten top clones hold 13% of the sample. Sequencing was done on a sample of blood. These receptors all come from a woman aged 40 to 50 with Graves' hyperthyroidism that later progressed to Graves' ophthalmopathy.

This clonotype was counted at least ten times. This chain links TRBV20-1 with TRBJ2-7; 11 bases match TRBD1. Germline V gene lookup returns CDR1 DFQATT and CDR2 SNEGSKA (reference sequence). The CDR3 is 15 amino acids. V shed 5 bases, J shed 2 bases, and the junction held 8 bases outside the gene matches. The CDR3 nucleotides are TGCAGTGCTGGTAACGGACAGGGGGCCACCTACGAGCAGTACTTC. It translates to CSAGNGQGATYEQYF.

The rearrangement uses TRBV11-2 and TRBJ2-1; 12 bases are a match to TRBD1. This CDR3 region has 14 residues. V gave up 6 bases and J gave up 6 bases; unmatched junction bases: 3. Germline CDR1 SGHAT, CDR2 FQNNGV. CDR3 DNA sequence: TGTGCCAGCAGGGCGGGACAGGGGGCCAATGAGCAGTTCTTC. Translating it yields CASRAGQGANEQFF.

The sample holds many counts of this clonotype. The CDR3 DNA follows: TGTGCCAGCAGCGCCGAGCTGGGGGAGCAGTACTTC. Residues: CASSAELGEQYF. The chain employs TRBV9 and TRBJ2-7; no clear D. The V end was cut by 3 bases, the J end by 7 bases, with 11 bases between. This CDR3 contains 12 residues. CDR1 SGDLS and CDR2 YYNGEE come from the germline V gene.

This clonotype showed up many times. The V call is TRBV27, the J call TRBJ2-2; weak D call: TRBD2 (6 bases). The germline V gene encodes CDR1 MNHEY and CDR2 SMNVEV (reference sequence). The CDR3 spans 17 residues. Deletions cut 1 base from V and 0 bases from J, with 12 bases between. CDR3 DNA: TGTGCCAGCAGTTTATGGGCCGGGAGTACGAACACCGGGGAGCTGTTTTTT. Amino acids: CASSLWAGSTNTGELFF.

Many counts were recorded for this clonotype. This chain uses TRBV9 with TRBJ2-2; TRBD2 aligns across 8 bases. The V and J ends lost 3 bases and 4 bases, in that order; junction bases with no gene match: 20. CDR1 is SGDLS, CDR2 YYNGEE, per germline. The CDR3 consists of 20 residues. The CDR3 DNA reads TGTGCCAGCAGCGCCCAAGCCACTAGCGGCTTCTCCATGGGCACCGGGGAGCTGTTTTTT. This encodes CASSAQATSGFSMGTGELFF.

This clonotype was detected many times. V usage is TRBV3-1 and J usage is TRBJ2-7, with 10 bases lining up with TRBD2. Looked up from germline, CDR1 is LGHDT and CDR2 is YNNKEL (reference sequence). The ends lost 2 bases at V and 4 bases at J; junction bases unmatched: 11. This CDR3 spans 17 amino acids. The CDR3 region has the DNA TGTGCCAGCAGCCAAAGGATGTCAGCGGGAGGGGGATACGAGCAGTACTTC. Its translation: CASSQRMSAGGGYEQYF.

J is TRBJ2-7 and V is TRBV19, with a possible D match to TRBD2 (6 bases). The germline CDR1 and CDR2 sequences are LNHDA and SQIVND (reference sequence). The CDR3 is made up of 13 amino acids. Trimming stripped 5 bases from V and 2 bases from J, with 10 bases between. The CDR3, as DNA: TGTGCCAGTAGTCCAGGACTACCCTACGAGCAGTACTTC. Translating gives CASSPGLPYEQYF.

This clonotype was detected ten times or more. The J gene is TRBJ2-4, the V gene TRBV28, with no clear D. V lost 3 bases and J 0 bases, leaving 9 bases between the germline ends. The germline CDR1 and CDR2 sequences are MDHEN and SYDVKM. This CDR3 contains 15 residues. The CDR3: CASSFWALAKNIQYF. As DNA, the CDR3 is TGTGCCAGCAGTTTTTGGGCCCTAGCCAAAAACATTCAGTACTTC.

In this sample, this clonotype turned up many times. This chain joins TRBV6-1 and TRBJ2-1; D is perhaps TRBD1 (5 bases). The CDR3 is 14 residues long. Trimming removed 4 bases from V and 8 bases from J, with 15 bases in between. Germline CDR1 and CDR2: MNHNS and SASEGT. CDR3 residues: CASSGQGRDDEQFF. CDR3 DNA: TGTGCCAGCAGTGGCCAGGGTCGTGATGATGAGCAGTTCTTC.

This clonotype was seen ten or more times. The chain links TRBV19 to TRBJ2-1; TRBD2 aligns across 14 bases. Germline lookup yields CDR1 LNHDA and CDR2 SQIVND (reference sequence). The V and J ends lost 0 bases and 2 bases, in that order; junction bases with no gene match: 6. The CDR3 runs to 19 residues. This CDR3 reads CASSIDRTSGRTPYNEQFF. The CDR3 DNA is TGTGCCAGTAGTATAGACAGGACTAGCGGGAGGACCCCCTACAATGAGCAGTTCTTC.

In the case of this clonotype: A read error is likely, as this CDR3 ends without the conserved phenylalanine or tryptophan. This chain connects TRBV5-8 to TRBJ1-5, with TRBD1 matching over 7 bases. V dropped 1 base and J dropped 4; count of bases not matched to a gene: 5. CDR1 is SGHTS and CDR2 is YDEGEE in the germline V gene. The CDR3 spans 15 residues. Here the CDR3 reads CASSLLGTVNQPQHL. CDR3 in DNA: TGTGCCAGCAGCTTGCTCGGGACAGTGAATCAGCCCCAGCATCTT.

This clonotype has ten or more counts. V gene TRBV2 combines with J gene TRBJ2-7; 9 bases fit TRBD1. After removal of 6 bases from V and 1 base from J, the junction contained 1 base not matched to a gene. CDR1 and CDR2 from the germline V gene are SNHLY and FYNNEI. The CDR3 has 13 residues. The CDR3 region is CASRGQGSYEQYF. In nucleotides, the CDR3 is TGTGCCAGCAGAGGACAGGGGTCCTACGAGCAGTACTTC.

In this sample, this clonotype turned up a few times. The V call is TRBV4-1, the J call TRBJ2-7; D remains ambiguous. The CDR3 totals 13 residues. The germline gives CDR1 MGHRA, CDR2 YSYEKL. The V end was cut by 4 bases, the J end by 5 bases, with 12 bases between. The CDR3 DNA reads TGCGCCAGCAGCCGCACCCCCGTAAACGAGCAGTACTTC. Its translation is CASSRTPVNEQYF.

This clonotype was counted at least ten times. This chain connects TRBV18 to TRBJ2-7, with 12 bases that match TRBD2. In germline, CDR1 is KGHSH, CDR2 LQKENI. The CDR3 sequence is 17 residues long. With 4 bases clipped from V and 2 bases from J, the junction kept 9 bases outside the gene matches. The CDR3 reads CASSLGTSGFLPYEQYF. CDR3 DNA sequence: TGTGCCAGCTCACTGGGGACTAGCGGGTTCCTTCCCTACGAGCAGTACTTC.

This clonotype was observed a few times. The CDR3 here is CAWRRDRGVRNYGYTF. CDR3 nucleotides: TGTGCCTGGAGGAGGGACAGGGGCGTCAGGAACTATGGCTACACCTTC. This chain links TRBV30 with TRBJ1-2, with 10 bases lining up with TRBD1. Germline CDR1 GTSNPN, CDR2 SVGIG (reference sequence). J was trimmed by 2 bases and V by 3 bases; bases with no gene match: 9. The CDR3 is made up of 16 amino acids.

This clonotype was recorded a few times. This chain links TRBV20-1 with TRBJ1-4, with D maybe TRBD1 (5 bases). Trimming stripped 1 base from V and 3 bases from J, with 12 bases between. From germline, CDR1 is DFQATT and CDR2 SNEGSKA (reference sequence). CDR3 length: 15 amino acids. The CDR3 spells CSARVPLGANEKLFF. The CDR3 nucleotides are TGCAGTGCTAGAGTTCCGTTGGGGGCTAATGAAAAACTGTTTTTT.

V is TRBV11-2 and J is TRBJ2-7; no clear D gene. The germline V gene has CDR1 SGHAT and CDR2 FQNNGV. The CDR3 is made up of 12 amino acids. The CDR3 nucleotides read TGTGCCAGCAGCTTAGCGGCCTACGAGCTGTACGTC. Translating gives CASSLAAYELYV.

To note about this clonotype: Given a much more abundant clone one base away, this may be a read error. CDR3 residues: CASSPLGSGNAIYF. In nucleotides, the CDR3 is TGTGCCAGCAGCCCCCTTGGTTCTGGAAACGCCATATATTTT. This chain joins TRBV14 and TRBJ1-3; D is undetermined. This CDR3 is built from 14 residues. CDR1 and CDR2 (germline): SGHDN, FVKESK. The full variable domain, with the rest looked up from reference TRBV14 and TRBJ1-3, is EAGVTQFPSHSVIEKGQTVTLRCDPISGHDNLYWYRRVMGKEIKFLLHFVKESKQDESGMPNNRFLAERTGGTYSTLKVQPAELEDSGVYFCASSPLGSGNAIYFGEGSWLTVV.

This clonotype was recorded many times. V and J are TRBV5-1 and TRBJ2-1; D is perhaps TRBD2 (6 bases). The CDR3 has 15 amino acids. Germline V gene lookup returns CDR1 SGHRS and CDR2 YFSETQ. With 4 bases removed from V and 0 bases from J, the gap between germline ends came to 11 bases. The CDR3 nucleotides are TGCGCCAGCAGCCAGGACTACACCTCCTACAATGAGCAGTTCTTC. Translation gives CASSQDYTSYNEQFF.

Turning to this clonotype: A much bigger clone sits one base away, suggesting this may be a read error. Lacking the conserved final phenylalanine or tryptophan, this CDR3 likely reflects a read error. The V gene is TRBV20-1, the J gene TRBJ2-1; 9 bases map to TRBD2. The CDR3 is 15 residues long. The junction had 12 bases not matched to a gene; V was cut back by 7 bases and J by 5 bases. CDR1 and CDR2 (germline): DFQATT, SNEGSKA (reference sequence). CDR3 sequence: CSVRAGLAFDNEQFY. The CDR3 DNA sequence: TGCAGTGTTAGGGCGGGACTAGCTTTTGACAATGAGCAGTTCTAC.

This clonotype was counted many times. The chain combines TRBV7-8 with TRBJ2-1; 8 bases line up with TRBD2. The J segment lost 2 bases and the V segment lost 0 bases, leaving 6 bases of the junction unmatched. Germline loops: CDR1 SGHVS, CDR2 FQNEAQ. The CDR3 length is 17 residues. CDR3 DNA: TGTGCCAGCAGCTTAGCCCGACTAGCGATTGCCTACAATGAGCAGTTCTTC. Protein product: CASSLARLAIAYNEQFF.

Points on this clonotype: This could be a read error, since a much larger clone is one nucleotide away. The J gene is TRBJ2-1, the V gene TRBV10-1; the match to TRBD1 covers 7 bases. The germline gives CDR1 WNHNN, CDR2 SYGVQD (reference sequence). The CDR3 extends over 18 amino acids. For the CDR3, the DNA is TGCACCAGCAGTGCGGCGTACCCCGGGACAGAACTTTACAATGAGCAGTTCTTC. This encodes CTSSAAYPGTELYNEQFF.

This clonotype was recorded many times. This chain connects TRBV28 to TRBJ2-2; D may be TRBD1 (6 bases). Trimming stripped 7 bases from V and 2 bases from J, with 11 bases between. Germline V gives CDR1 MDHEN, CDR2 SYDVKM. This CDR3 contains 14 residues. In nucleotides, the CDR3 is TGTGCCAGCACCGGGACACAAAACACCGGGGAGCTGTTTTTT. Translating gives CASTGTQNTGELFF.

This clonotype occurred many times. The chain has TRBV6-5 and TRBJ1-6, with D hard to call. The germline V gene has CDR1 MNHEY and CDR2 SVGAGI. V was trimmed by 0 bases and J by 0 bases, leaving 9 bases between them. The CDR3 loop spans 17 amino acids. The CDR3: CASSYSKSSSYNSPLHF. The CDR3 nucleotides are TGTGCCAGCAGTTACTCGAAGAGCAGCTCCTATAATTCACCCCTCCACTTT.

This clonotype has a count of ten or more. The chain employs TRBV6-2 or TRBV6-3 and TRBJ2-1; 9 nucleotides line up with TRBD2. The germline V gene encodes CDR1 MNHEY and CDR2 SVGEGT. This CDR3 spans 14 amino acids. The V and J ends lost 4 bases and 5 bases, in that order; junction bases with no gene match: 3. In DNA, the CDR3 is TGTGCCAGCAGTTGGGCTAGCGGGGACAATGAGCAGTTCTTC. This codes for CASSWASGDNEQFF.

This clonotype has at least ten counts. J is TRBJ1-4 and V is TRBV10-3; D remains unclear. Deletions cut 6 bases from V and 4 bases from J, with 9 bases between. The CDR3 totals 13 residues. The V gene's germline CDR1 is ENHRY and CDR2 SYGVKD. Here the CDR3 reads CAISRDINEKLFF. CDR3 coding DNA: TGTGCCATCAGCCGTGACATTAATGAAAAACTGTTTTTT.

This clonotype appeared many times. The chain joins TRBV18 to TRBJ2-5, with D tentatively TRBD2 (5 bases). Trimming removed 4 bases from V and 2 bases from J, with 14 bases in between. Germline CDR1 KGHSH, CDR2 LQKENI. The CDR3 sequence is 15 residues long. The CDR3 DNA sequence: TGTGCCAGCTCACGGATACAAGGACTTCAAGAGACCCAGTACTTC. Translated: CASSRIQGLQETQYF.

This clonotype was detected a few times. The missing conserved phenylalanine or tryptophan at the end of this CDR3 makes a read error likely. The CDR3 DNA sequence: TGTGCCCTCAGCCGGCTGAACACTGAAGCTTTCTCT. The encoded protein is CALSRLNTEAFS. The chain carries TRBV6-1 and TRBJ1-1; no clear D. Germline values: CDR1 MNHNS, CDR2 SASEGT. The CDR3 runs 12 residues. V gave up 11 bases and J gave up 0 bases, with 10 bases separating them.

In its sample, this clonotype was seen many times. The rearrangement links TRBV27 to TRBJ2-3; 10 nucleotides match TRBD2. The CDR3 has 15 residues. After removal of 7 bases from V and 4 bases from J, the junction contained 8 bases not matched to a gene. Germline assignment: CDR1 MNHEY and CDR2 SMNVEV (reference sequence). The CDR3 DNA is TGTGCCAGCATTCCGCTAGCGGGAGTACCAGATACGCAGTATTTT. Translation gives CASIPLAGVPDTQYF.

This clonotype has a count of ten or more. This chain connects TRBV2 to TRBJ2-3, with D possibly matching TRBD2 (5 bases). In germline, CDR1 is SNHLY, CDR2 FYNNEI. This CDR3 spans 14 amino acids. Deletions cut 1 base from V and 0 bases from J, with 5 bases between. CDR3: CASSEGTSTDTQYF. CDR3 coding DNA: TGTGCCAGCAGTGAAGGGACTAGCACAGATACGCAGTATTTT.

This clonotype was seen repeatedly, ten times or more. This chain uses TRBV3-1 with TRBJ2-2; D is unclear. Looked up from germline, CDR1 is LGHDT and CDR2 is YNNKEL (reference sequence). This CDR3 has 14 residues. The V end was cut by 7 bases, the J end by 0 bases, with 9 bases between. CDR3 in DNA: TGTGCCAGCACGACACTCCCGAACACCGGGGAGCTGTTTTTT. As protein: CASTTLPNTGELFF.

Of note for this clonotype: A much larger clone sits a single nucleotide away, making a read error possible. This likely comes from a read error, as the CDR3 has no conserved phenylalanine or tryptophan at its end. The V and J genes are TRBV2 and TRBJ2-7; 7 bases agree with TRBD2. The J segment lost 6 bases and the V segment lost 0 bases, leaving 5 bases of the junction unmatched. Germline CDR1 and CDR2: SNHLY and FYNNEI. The CDR3 contains 14 residues. Here the CDR3 reads CASSEAGGGFEQYL. The CDR3 bases are TGTGCCAGCAGTGAAGCTGGGGGAGGGTTCGAGCAGTACCTC.